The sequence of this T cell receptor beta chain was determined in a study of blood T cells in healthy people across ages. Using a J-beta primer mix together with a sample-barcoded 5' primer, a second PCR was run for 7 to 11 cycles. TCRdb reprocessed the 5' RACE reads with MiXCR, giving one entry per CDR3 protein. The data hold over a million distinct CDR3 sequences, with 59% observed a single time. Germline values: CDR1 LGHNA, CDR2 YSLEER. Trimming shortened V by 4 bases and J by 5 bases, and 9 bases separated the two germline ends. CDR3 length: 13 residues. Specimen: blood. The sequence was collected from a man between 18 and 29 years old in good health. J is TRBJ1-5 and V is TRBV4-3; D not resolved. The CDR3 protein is CASSPSGYQPQHF. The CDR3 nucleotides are TGCGCCAGCAGCCCTTCGGGGTATCAGCCCCAGCATTTT.